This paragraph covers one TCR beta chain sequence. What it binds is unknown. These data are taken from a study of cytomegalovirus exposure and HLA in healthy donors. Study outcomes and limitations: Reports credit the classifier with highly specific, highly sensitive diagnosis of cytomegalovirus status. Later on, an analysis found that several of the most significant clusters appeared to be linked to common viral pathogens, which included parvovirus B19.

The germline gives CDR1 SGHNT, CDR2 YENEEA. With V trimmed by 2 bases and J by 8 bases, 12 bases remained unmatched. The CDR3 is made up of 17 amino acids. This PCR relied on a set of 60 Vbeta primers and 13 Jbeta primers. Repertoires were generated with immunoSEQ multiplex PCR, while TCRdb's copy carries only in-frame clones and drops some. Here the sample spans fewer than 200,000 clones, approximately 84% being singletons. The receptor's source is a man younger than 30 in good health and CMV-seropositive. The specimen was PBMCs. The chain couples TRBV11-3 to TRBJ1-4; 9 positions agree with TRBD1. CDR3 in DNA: TGTGCCAGCAGCTTAAGCCCGACGGGGACAGGGCGAGAAAAACTGTTTTTT. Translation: CASSLSPTGTGREKLFF.